Each of the 31 T cell receptor beta chains below was sequenced from the same sample in a study of molecular identifiers for immune sequencing clone quantification. From the PCR reads, TCRdb called clonotypes with MiXCR, one entry per CDR3 protein. The sample consists of about 300,000 distinct CDR3 sequences, around 21% of them appearing once. The specimen sequenced was naive CD8+ T cells from blood, with Jurkat cell RNA spiked in. Subset specified: FACS-sorted CD8+CD4-CCR7+CD45RA+ naive T cells. All receptors derive from a human donor in good health. Some libraries in this study had Jurkat cell RNA spiked in.

This clonotype was detected ten times or more. The J gene is TRBJ2-3, the V gene TRBV13, with a possible D match to TRBD1 (6 bases). Trimming left V 0 bases short and J 0 bases short, with 13 bases between. From germline, CDR1 is PRHDT and CDR2 FYEKMQ (reference sequence). The CDR3 runs 17 residues. The CDR3 loop is CASSLGLGGKSTDTQYF. DNA for the CDR3: TGTGCCAGCAGCTTAGGCTTAGGGGGAAAAAGCACAGATACGCAGTATTTT.

This clonotype was observed many times. This sequence joins TRBV5-1 and TRBJ1-1, with D unclear. This CDR3 contains 13 residues. The V gene's germline CDR1 is SGHRS and CDR2 YFSETQ. V lost 0 bases and J 5 bases, leaving 8 bases between the germline ends. CDR3 residues: CASSLALQTEAFF. CDR3 sequence (DNA): TGCGCCAGCAGCTTGGCGTTACAGACTGAAGCTTTCTTT.

This clonotype came up a few times. The chain couples TRBV5-1 to TRBJ1-4; D may be TRBD1 (6 bases). V lost 0 bases to trimming and J lost 1 base, with 13 bases between them. Germline loops: CDR1 SGHRS, CDR2 YFSETQ. The CDR3 spans 17 residues. The CDR3 coding sequence is TGCGCCAGCAGCTTGGCCGCAGGGGCGGGAACTAATGAAAAACTGTTTTTT. Its protein is CASSLAAGAGTNEKLFF.

The V call is TRBV19, the J call TRBJ2-5; D not resolved. The CDR3 contains 14 residues. The V gene lost 3 bases and the J gene lost 0 bases, with 8 bases spanning the gap. The germline V gene has CDR1 LNHDA and CDR2 SQIVND (reference sequence). The CDR3, as DNA: TGTGCCAGTAGTATGTCCAGTTACCAAGAGACCCAGTACTTC. It translates to CASSMSSYQETQYF. The entire variable domain, with the rest obtained from reference TRBV19 and TRBJ2-5, is as follows: DGGITQSPKYLFRKEGQNVTLSCEQNLNHDAMYWYRQDPGQGLRLIYYSQIVNDFQKGDIAEGYSVSREKKESFPLTVTSAQKNPTAFYLCASSMSSYQETQYFGPGTRLLVL.

The rearrangement links TRBV30 to TRBJ2-5; no firm D call. CDR1 is GTSNPN and CDR2 is SVGIG in the germline V gene (reference sequence). Trimming stripped 8 bases from V and 2 bases from J, with 21 bases between. The CDR3 sequence is 15 residues long. CDR3 coding DNA: TGTGCCCGGCGACCCGGATATTTAGGGCAAGAGACCCAGTACTTC. It encodes CARRPGYLGQETQYF.

This chain connects TRBV19 to TRBJ2-1; 7 nucleotides match TRBD1. In germline, CDR1 is LNHDA, CDR2 SQIVND (reference sequence). The CDR3 runs 14 residues. After removal of 8 bases from V and 0 bases from J, the junction contained 4 bases not matched to a gene. The CDR3, as DNA: TGTGCCAGTGCAAGACAGGGCTCCTACAATGAGCAGTTCTTC. Its translation: CASARQGSYNEQFF. Using reference TRBV19 and TRBJ2-1 for the parts outside the CDR3, the full variable domain is DGGITQSPKYLFRKEGQNVTLSCEQNLNHDAMYWYRQDPGQGLRLIYYSQIVNDFQKGDIAEGYSVSREKKESFPLTVTSAQKNPTAFYLCASARQGSYNEQFFGPGTRLTVL.

In its sample, this clonotype was seen many times. V and J are TRBV4-1 and TRBJ1-1, with D unresolved. The V gene lost 0 bases and the J gene lost 0 bases, with 11 bases spanning the gap. Germline V lookup: CDR1 MGHRA, CDR2 YSYEKL. There are 16 residues in the CDR3. The CDR3 DNA reads as TGCGCCAGCAGCCAAGAAAACAGAAATTTGAACACTGAAGCTTTCTTT. Protein: CASSQENRNLNTEAFF.

In this sample, this clonotype turned up many times. The DNA for the CDR3 is TGTGCCAGCAGCTGGAACCTGGGACAGGGGATAACAGATACGCAGTATTTT. It is translated as CASSWNLGQGITDTQYF. The chain combines TRBV5-4 with TRBJ2-3; 10 nucleotides match TRBD1. The CDR3 consists of 17 residues. J was trimmed by 3 bases and V by 3 bases; bases with no gene match: 10. Per the germline V gene, CDR1 is SGHNT and CDR2 is YYREEE (reference sequence). Full variable domain (rest looked up from reference TRBV5-4 and TRBJ2-3): ETGVTQSPTHLIKTRGQQVTLRCSSQSGHNTVSWYQQALGQGPQFIFQYYREEENGRGNFPPRFSGLQFPNYSSELNVNALELDDSALYLCASSWNLGQGITDTQYFGPGTRLTVL.

On this clonotype itself: This sequence may be a read error, since a much larger clone differs from it by one base. The chain uses TRBV19 and TRBJ2-1; 10 bases are shared with TRBD1. There are 15 residues in the CDR3. V lost 11 bases and J lost 9; bases outside the gene matches: 16. The germline CDR1 and CDR2 sequences are LNHDA and SQIVND (reference sequence). The CDR3 DNA reads TGTGCCGGCGACTACGGGACAGGGGTATTGCGTGAGCAGTTCTTC. Translation: CAGDYGTGVLREQFF.

The chain recombines TRBV18 with TRBJ1-1; no definite D call. The CDR3 totals 15 residues. Trimming pared 0 bases from V and 4 bases from J, leaving 12 bases between. The germline V gene has CDR1 KGHSH and CDR2 LQKENI. The CDR3 sequence: CASSPPAGWSTEAFF. The CDR3 DNA reads as TGTGCCAGCTCACCACCGGCCGGGTGGAGCACTGAAGCTTTCTTT.

This clonotype was recorded at least ten times. The chain links TRBV7-9 to TRBJ2-2; 8 bases are shared with TRBD2. Trimming took 2 bases from V and 2 from J; bases not matched to a gene: 4. Germline CDR1 and CDR2: SEHNR and FQNEAQ (reference sequence). The CDR3 contains 16 residues. The CDR3 region has the DNA TGTGCCAGCAGCTTATCCGCGGGAGGAAACACCGGGGAGCTGTTTTTT. This codes for CASSLSAGGNTGELFF.

This clonotype was detected only a few times. The chain joins TRBV12-3 or TRBV12-4 to TRBJ2-3; D assignment may be TRBD1 or TRBD2 (6 bases each). This CDR3 has 15 residues. V was shortened by 2 bases and J by 1 base, with 10 bases between the two germline ends. The CDR3 here is CASSLRGDGTDTQYF. The CDR3 DNA reads as TGTGCCAGCAGTTTAAGGGGGGACGGCACAGATACGCAGTATTTT.

This clonotype was detected many times. The chain has TRBV7-9 and TRBJ2-2; possibly TRBD2 for D (6 bases). The CDR3 covers 16 residues. The germline V gene encodes CDR1 SEHNR and CDR2 FQNEAQ (reference sequence). Trimming took off 1 base at V and 1 base at J, with 10 bases between the two ends. This CDR3 is CASSLGAGRNTGELFF. CDR3 coding DNA: TGTGCCAGCAGCTTAGGCGCGGGGAGGAACACCGGGGAGCTGTTTTTT.

This clonotype appeared a few times. The chain carries TRBV27 and TRBJ2-5, with TRBD2 identical over 7 bases. The CDR3 is made up of 14 amino acids. V trimming: 7 bases; J trimming: 9 bases; junction bases outside the gene matches: 14. Germline CDR1 MNHEY, CDR2 SMNVEV (reference sequence). The DNA for the CDR3 is TGTGCCAGCAACCCTACTAGCGACGGGGAGGCCCAGTACTTC. Encoded protein: CASNPTSDGEAQYF.

This clonotype was found many times. CDR3 sequence: CASTQLAYRLAGDTSGANVLTF. In DNA, the CDR3 is TGTGCCAGCACCCAACTGGCTTACAGACTAGCGGGGGACACCTCTGGGGCCAACGTCCTGACTTTC. The chain couples TRBV7-2 to TRBJ2-6; 12 bases agree with TRBD2. The junction had 19 bases not matched to a gene; V was cut back by 7 bases and J by 0 bases. Per germline, CDR1 SGHTA and CDR2 FQGNSA. This CDR3 has 22 amino acids.

This clonotype was picked up many times. The J gene is TRBJ2-7, the V gene TRBV19, with TRBD1 matching 7 bases. This CDR3 region has 12 residues. Germline V gene data show CDR1 as LNHDA and CDR2 as SQIVND (reference sequence). Trimming took 10 bases from V and 2 from J; bases not matched to a gene: 5. For the CDR3, the DNA is TGTGCCACCTCGACAGGGACCTACGAGCAGTACTTC. Amino acid sequence: CATSTGTYEQYF.

This clonotype was detected many times. The chain uses TRBV23-1 and TRBJ2-7; TRBD2 is a possible D gene (6 bases). TRBV23-1 belongs to the ORF category, with a function that is uncertain. V was trimmed by 4 bases and J by 4 bases, leaving 23 bases between them. This CDR3 spans 17 amino acids. The CDR3 sequence: CASSRRKGGEKGYEQYF. The DNA of the CDR3 is TGCGCCAGCAGTCGCCGTAAAGGCGGGGAAAAGGGATACGAGCAGTACTTC.

This clonotype was counted ten times or more. The genes are TRBV4-1 and TRBJ2-3, with a weak D call TRBD1 (6 bases). The CDR3 consists of 15 residues. Trimming pared 4 bases from V and 11 bases from J, leaving 22 bases between. The germline CDR1 and CDR2 sequences are MGHRA and YSYEKL. The CDR3 bases are TGCGCCAGCAGCCTCACGTATCCCGGGACACGACAGCAGTATTTT. Its translation is CASSLTYPGTRQQYF.

The table lists this clonotype with many counts. The V and J genes are TRBV9 and TRBJ2-3, with 9 bases fitting TRBD1. Germline V lookup: CDR1 SGDLS, CDR2 YYNGEE. The trim removed 4 bases at V and 4 bases at J, leaving 7 bases unmatched. The CDR3 covers 15 residues. The CDR3 region has the DNA TGTGCCAGCAGCACCGGACAGGGGTTACCAGATACGCAGTATTTT. It encodes CASSTGQGLPDTQYF.

This clonotype has more than one count but fewer than ten. The chain links TRBV28 to TRBJ2-3; D may correspond to TRBD1 or TRBD2 (7 bases each). Germline values: CDR1 MDHEN, CDR2 SYDVKM. The V end lost 3 bases, the J end lost 2 bases, and 15 bases lay between the germline ends. The CDR3 sequence is 16 residues long. The CDR3 sequence: CASSFTDRDYTDTQYF. In nucleotides, the CDR3 is TGTGCCAGCAGTTTTACCGACAGGGACTACACAGATACGCAGTATTTT. Full variable domain (rest looked up from reference TRBV28 and TRBJ2-3): DVKVTQSSRYLVKRTGEKVFLECVQDMDHENMFWYRQDPGLGLRLIYFSYDVKMKEKGDIPEGYSVSREKKERFSLILESASTNQTSMYLCASSFTDRDYTDTQYFGPGTRLTVL.

The chain joins TRBV6-2 or TRBV6-3 to TRBJ2-1; D remains ambiguous. From germline, CDR1 is MNHEY and CDR2 SVGEGT. Trimming removed 5 bases from V and 9 bases from J, with 11 bases in between. This CDR3 region has 12 residues. The CDR3 region is CASSPPSGEQFF. CDR3 DNA: TGTGCCAGCAGTCCGCCCAGTGGTGAGCAGTTCTTC.

This clonotype has only a few counts. This sequence joins TRBV7-9 and TRBJ1-4, with TRBD1 as a possible D gene (6 bases). V lost 7 bases to trimming and J lost 5 bases, with 14 bases between them. The germline CDR1 and CDR2 sequences are SEHNR and FQNEAQ (reference sequence). This CDR3 spans 14 amino acids. The CDR3 DNA is TGTGCCAGCACTAAAGGGAGGGGGAATGAAAAACTGTTTTTT. This encodes CASTKGRGNEKLFF.

A word on this clonotype: This clone may be a read error of a much larger clone one base away. The chain links TRBV20-1 to TRBJ1-5, with D unclear. The germline gives CDR1 DFQATT, CDR2 SNEGSKA (reference sequence). This CDR3 is built from 13 residues. V lost 3 bases to trimming and J lost 0 bases, with 6 bases between them. The CDR3, as DNA: TGCAGTGCTAGGAGGGTTAGCAATCAGCCCCAGCATTTT. Residues: CSARRVSNQPQHF.

In this sample, this clonotype turned up many times. The rearrangement uses TRBV20-1 and TRBJ2-7; no reliable D call. The V end lost 5 bases, the J end lost 7 bases, and 9 bases lay between the germline ends. The CDR3 runs 10 residues. The germline CDR1 and CDR2 sequences are DFQATT and SNEGSKA (reference sequence). For the CDR3, the DNA is TGCAGTGCTCGGACGACTGAGCAGTACTTC. Protein product: CSARTTEQYF.

A few counts support this clonotype. This chain uses TRBV2 with TRBJ2-7; TRBD2 agrees at 11 bases. The CDR3 has 15 amino acids. Per germline, CDR1 SNHLY and CDR2 FYNNEI. Trimming cost V 6 bases and J 3 bases; bases outside gene matches: 7. The CDR3 region has the DNA TGTGCCAGCAGAGCCTCCGGGACTAGCGGCTACGAGCAGTACTTC. It yields the protein CASRASGTSGYEQYF. The full variable domain, completed using reference TRBV2 and TRBJ2-7, is EPEVTQTPSHQVTQMGQEVILRCVPISNHLYFYWYRQILGQKVEFLVSFYNNEISEKSEIFDDQFSVERPDGSNFTLKIRSTKLEDSAMYFCASRASGTSGYEQYFGPGTRLTVT.

The V and J genes are TRBV12-3 or TRBV12-4 and TRBJ1-3; D unclear. Between the trimmed V and J ends, which lost 5 bases and 0 bases, there was a span of 5 bases. CDR3 size: 13 residues. CDR3 sequence reads: CASSPFSGNTIYF. The CDR3, as DNA: TGTGCCAGCAGTCCCTTCTCTGGAAACACCATATATTTT.

This clonotype was recorded at least ten times. The genes are TRBV29-1 and TRBJ2-7, with 7 nucleotides matching TRBD2. Germline V gene lookup returns CDR1 SQVTM and CDR2 ANQGSEA. The CDR3 has 12 amino acids. V lost 6 bases to trimming and J lost 2 bases; unmatched junction nucleotides: 4. CDR3 sequence reads: CSVRLAAYEQYF. The CDR3, as DNA: TGCAGCGTCAGACTAGCTGCCTACGAGCAGTACTTC.

Ten or more counts support this clonotype. The chain combines TRBV4-3 with TRBJ1-1; 11 bases are a match to TRBD1. J lost 5 bases, V lost 0 bases, and 5 bases had no gene match. Germline CDR1 is LGHNA and CDR2 is YSLEER. The CDR3 totals 16 residues. CDR3 DNA sequence: TGCGCCAGCAGCCAAGATGTGGGACAGGGGGGAACTGAAGCTTTCTTT. It yields the protein CASSQDVGQGGTEAFF.

This clonotype was counted many times. J is TRBJ2-7 and V is TRBV13, with 8 bases identical to TRBD1. Germline lookup yields CDR1 PRHDT and CDR2 FYEKMQ (reference sequence). The CDR3 contains 15 residues. V was clipped by 6 bases and J by 2 bases; unmatched bases: 9. CDR3 DNA: TGTGCCAGCAGTCTACCCGGGACAGGCCCCTACGAGCAGTACTTC. Translated, it gives CASSLPGTGPYEQYF.

This clonotype was observed many times. The chain links TRBV4-3 to TRBJ1-5, with a weak D call TRBD1 (6 bases). The CDR3 spans 15 residues. The germline V gene has CDR1 LGHNA and CDR2 YSLEER. V dropped 0 bases and J dropped 6 bases, with 12 bases sitting between them. The CDR3 protein is CASSQDTGGLQPQHF. The CDR3 bases are TGCGCCAGCAGCCAAGATACCGGGGGCCTTCAGCCCCAGCATTTT.

This clonotype has a count of ten or more. The V call is TRBV7-2, the J call TRBJ2-3; D perhaps matches TRBD2 (5 bases). The CDR3 is made up of 14 amino acids. The germline V and J ends were trimmed by 5 bases and 4 bases, with 13 bases remaining between them. Germline V gene data show CDR1 as SGHTA and CDR2 as FQGNSA. CDR3 sequence: CASSTHWGADTQYF. The CDR3 DNA is TGTGCCAGCAGCACACACTGGGGAGCAGATACGCAGTATTTT. The full variable domain, its missing parts supplied by reference TRBV7-2 and TRBJ2-3, is GAGVSQSPSNKVTEKGKDVELRCDPISGHTALYWYRQSLGQGLEFLIYFQGNSAPDKSGLPSDRFSAERTGGSVSTLTIQRTQQEDSAVYLCASSTHWGADTQYFGPGTRLTVL.